This T cell receptor beta chain was recovered during a study of response to subunit inactivated influenza vaccine. TCRdb reprocessed the RT-PCR reads via MiXCR and lists one record per CDR3 protein. This sample yields hundreds of thousands of distinct CDR3 sequences, of which about 25% are seen a single time; over 1.5% belongs to the top ten. General study points: Each seasonal flu vaccination may recruit only limited new T cells, authors suggested.

Turning to this clonotype: Its antigen is undetermined.

Looked up from germline, CDR1 is SGHRS and CDR2 is YFSETQ. The ends were cut back, 4 bases at V and 6 bases at J, with 14 bases in the middle. The CDR3 extends over 14 amino acids. This chain connects TRBV5-1 to TRBJ1-5; maybe TRBD1 (5 bases). The source material was CD4+ T cells sorted from PBMCs, sampled 5 to 6 days after vaccination. This receptor was obtained from a man in his fifties who received an inactivated influenza vaccine. CDR3 coding DNA: TGCGCCAGCAGCGAGGGACGGGCTGGTCAGCCCCAGCATTTT. It encodes CASSEGRAGQPQHF.